This TCR beta chain was documented in a study of T cell responses to AZD1222 COVID-19 vaccine (dated by TCRdb to the early 2020s). Some background on the complete study: TCR sequencing was performed for over 230 trial participants, of whom around 200 were given two doses of AZD1222 and around 25 were given two doses of MenACWY control vaccine. Trial participants were enrolled into age subgroups of 18-55, 56-69 and 70-plus years, which contained around 150, 29 and 61 TCR-sequenced participants, respectively.

The CDR3 regions of human TCRbeta chains were analyzed by immunosequencing. Per the original workflow: Repertoire TCRs were checked for matches against a reference library of SARS-CoV-2-specific TCRs that had been generated using the MIRA antigen-specificity platform. Breadth was defined as the fraction of unique TCRs that were SARS-CoV-2-associated. Depth was defined as the fraction of total T cells that were SARS-CoV-2-associated. Using the MIRA data, each spike-specific TCR was mapped to the spike region that the TCR reacts to and placed in a CD4 or CD8 class. Log10-transformed breadth and depth values were compared by one-way ANOVA with Sidak's multiple comparisons tests. Not all clones reach the TCRdb copy of this immuneACCESS table, which keeps in-frame sequences only. Checked studies attribute under half of the gap to unresolved V genes and leave the rest unexplained. That table gives V, J and clone size, and the DNA gave D and trimming. The sample table contains fewer than 120,000 clones; only one count was recorded for 94% of them. The biggest ten clones account for 2.9% of the sample.

Paper-wide results and their limitations: Conclusions about previously exposed vaccinees are limited because only six or seven AZD1222 recipients were SARS-CoV-2 seropositive at baseline. Nearly half of unique spike-specific TCRs reportedly recognized epitopes outside regions mutated in the B.1.351 and B.1.1.7 variants. The 56-69-year group was small, and its depth increase did not reach significance, likely because of low power. After two AZD1222 doses, both the breadth and the depth of spike-specific TCRs were significantly higher than at day 0 and than in MenACWY recipients. Because no samples from the day 14 peak response were available, repertoires could be characterized only after the peak T cell response. Participants were mostly white British and included more females than males, and it was suggested by the authors that clonal diversity may have been underestimated. CD4 TCRs associated with the vaccine covered the entire spike protein, and the dominant responses were in regions 160-218 and 743-854.

Turning to this clone: Its recognized antigen is unknown. Base qualities are not recorded, but no much larger clone differs from it by a single base.

The time point label here, explained by the study, means: about 28 days (+/-7) after the second vaccine dose. AZD1222 recipients with second doses at about 4 weeks or about 12 weeks were pooled, because spike-specific TCR depth and breadth did not differ between schedules. Vaccinee samples were obtained from the UK trials COV001 and COV002, which included a single-blind randomized controlled phase 2/3 trial of AZD1222 (ChAdOx1 nCoV-19) in healthy adults. Trial participant PBMC samples were collected at day 0 and day 28 after the second dose for TCRbeta chain sequencing. CDR1 and CDR2, per the germline V gene (reference sequence), are LNHNV and YYDKDF. The CDR3 sequence holds 15 residues, the cysteine and phenylalanine included. This entry keeps only the CDR3 DNA: 45 bases, framed from base 1. Trimming accounts for 3 bases at V and 4 bases at J, while the number of junction bases matched to no gene is 5.

The chain is assembled from TRBV15 and TRBJ1-3; 8 nucleotides in the junction match TRBD1. This receptor was obtained from an adult who received the AZD1222 COVID-19 vaccine. The specimen was peripheral blood, collected 28 days after the second AZD1222 dose. The DNA sequence is TGTGCCACCAGCAGTCGGACAGGGCCCGGAAACACCATATATTTT. Translated, this is CATSSRTGPGNTIYF.